This TCR beta chain was captured by sequencing in a study of OX40 agonist ivuxolimab in advanced cancers. The data were produced by immunoSEQ multiplex PCR, yet TCRdb's version contains in-frame clones alone and is incomplete. The sample contains roughly 90,000 clones, about 85% of which appear only once. The V end was cut by 6 bases, the J end by 1 base, with 16 bases between. The CDR3 covers 17 residues. Germline assignment: CDR1 SNHLY and CDR2 FYNNEI. The chain is built from TRBV2 and TRBJ1-6, with D maybe TRBD1 (6 bases). The sample consisted of CD4+ or CD8+ T cells sorted from blood, taken in a trial of the OX40 agonist ivuxolimab. This clonotype was sampled from an adult with an advanced solid tumor such as melanoma, head and neck, liver or kidney cancer. CDR3 sequence (DNA): TGTGCCAGCAGGATAGACCAGGGGACGTCCTATAATTCACCCCTCCACTTT. Its translation is CASRIDQGTSYNSPLHF.